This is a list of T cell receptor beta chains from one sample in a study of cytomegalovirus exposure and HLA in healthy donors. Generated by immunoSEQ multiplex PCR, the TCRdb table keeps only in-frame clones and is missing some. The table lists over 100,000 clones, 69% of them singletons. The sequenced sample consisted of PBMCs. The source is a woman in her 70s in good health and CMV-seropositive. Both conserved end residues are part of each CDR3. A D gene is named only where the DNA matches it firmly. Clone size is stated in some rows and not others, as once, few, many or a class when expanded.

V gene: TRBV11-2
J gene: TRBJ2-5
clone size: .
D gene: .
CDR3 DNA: TGTGCCAGCAGCTTAGGCGCGCGAGAGACCCAGTACTTC
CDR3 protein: CASSLGARETQYF

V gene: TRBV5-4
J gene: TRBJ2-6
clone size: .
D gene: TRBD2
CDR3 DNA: TGTGCCAGCAACTTCGGGCGGGGGATTAGCTCTGGGGCCAACGTCCTGACTTTC
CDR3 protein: CASNFGRGISSGANVLTF

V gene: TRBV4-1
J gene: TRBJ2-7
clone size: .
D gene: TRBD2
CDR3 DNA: TGCGCCAGCAGCCAAGATTGGGGCGGGGGGGCCAACGAGCAGTACTTC
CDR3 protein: CASSQDWGGGANEQYF

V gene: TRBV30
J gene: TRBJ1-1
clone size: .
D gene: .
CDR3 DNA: TGTGCCTGGAGCGGGACACCGAACACTGAAGCTTTCTTT
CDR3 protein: CAWSGTPNTEAFF

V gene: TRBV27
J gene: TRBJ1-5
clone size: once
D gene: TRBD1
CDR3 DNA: TGTGCCAGCAGACCCACGGACAGGGGAGGCAATCAGCCCCAGCATTTT
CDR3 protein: CASRPTDRGGNQPQHF

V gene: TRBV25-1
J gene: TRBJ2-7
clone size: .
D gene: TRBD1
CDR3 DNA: TGTGCCAGCACCGCACCACCGGGACAGCGAAGTTCCTACGAGCAGTACTTC
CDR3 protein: CASTAPPGQRSSYEQYF

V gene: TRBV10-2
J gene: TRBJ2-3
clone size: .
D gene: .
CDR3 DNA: TGCGCCACCTCGGAGGTCTCGGGAACGCAGTATTTT
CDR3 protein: CATSEVSGTQYF

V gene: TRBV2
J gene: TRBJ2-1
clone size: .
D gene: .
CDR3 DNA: TGTGCCAGCAGTGAACTGGGGACACTAAACAATGAGCAGTTCTTC
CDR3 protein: CASSELGTLNNEQFF

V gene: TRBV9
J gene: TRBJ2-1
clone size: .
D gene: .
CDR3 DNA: TGTGCCAGCAGCCGACAGGAGAGTGAGCAGTTCTTC
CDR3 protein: CASSRQESEQFF

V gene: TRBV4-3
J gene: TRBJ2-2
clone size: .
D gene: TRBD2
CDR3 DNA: TGCGCCAGCAGCCAAAGGACTAGCGTATTCACCGGGGAGCTGTTTTTT
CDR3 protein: CASSQRTSVFTGELFF

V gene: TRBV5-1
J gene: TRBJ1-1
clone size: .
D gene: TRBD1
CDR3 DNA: TGCGCCAGCAGCTCACAGGGACAGACTGAAGCTTTCTTT
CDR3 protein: CASSSQGQTEAFF

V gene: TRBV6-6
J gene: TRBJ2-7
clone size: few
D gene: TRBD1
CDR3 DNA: TGTGCCACCCATCCCCTCCGGGACAGGGTTTACGAGCAGTACTTC
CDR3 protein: CATHPLRDRVYEQYF

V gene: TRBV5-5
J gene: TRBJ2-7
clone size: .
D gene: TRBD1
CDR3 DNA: TGTGCCAGCAGCTTGGTCCGGACAGGGCCCTCCTACGAGCAGTACTTC
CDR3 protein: CASSLVRTGPSYEQYF

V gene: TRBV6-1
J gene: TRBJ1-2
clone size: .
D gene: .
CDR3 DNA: TGTGCCAGTCAATGGGGGGGGGAGGGCTACACCTTC
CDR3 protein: CASQWGGEGYTF

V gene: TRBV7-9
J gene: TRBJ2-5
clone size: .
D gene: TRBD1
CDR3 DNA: TGTGCCAGCAGCTCCACAGGGGGCCGGGAGACCCAGTACTTC
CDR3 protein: CASSSTGGRETQYF

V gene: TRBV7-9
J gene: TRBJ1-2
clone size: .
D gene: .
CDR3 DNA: TGTGCCAGCAGCTTATCAGGGACTCCTAACTATGGCTACACCTTC
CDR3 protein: CASSLSGTPNYGYTF

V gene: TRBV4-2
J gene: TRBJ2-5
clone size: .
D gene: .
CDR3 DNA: TGTGCCAGCAGCCAAGATAGGAGCGGATTCCAAGAGACCCAGTACTTC
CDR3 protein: CASSQDRSGFQETQYF

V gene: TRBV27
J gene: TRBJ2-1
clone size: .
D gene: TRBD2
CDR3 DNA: TGTGCCAGCAGTTTCTCCCTTCTAGCGGGGACAGACAATGAGCAGTTCTTC
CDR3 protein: CASSFSLLAGTDNEQFF

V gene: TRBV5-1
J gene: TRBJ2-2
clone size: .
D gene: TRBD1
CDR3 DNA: TGCGCCAGCAGCTTTGGGACAGGGCACACCGGGGAGCTGTTTTTT
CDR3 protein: CASSFGTGHTGELFF

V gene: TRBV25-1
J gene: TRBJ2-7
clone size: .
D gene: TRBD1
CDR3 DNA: TGTGCCAGCAGTGTCCGACAGGGGTTGGGCCCTCTCGAGCAGTACTTC
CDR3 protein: CASSVRQGLGPLEQYF

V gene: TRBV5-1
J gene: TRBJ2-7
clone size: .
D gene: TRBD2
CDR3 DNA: TGCGCCAGCAGCTTGGCACCCTCGGGGACTAGCGGCTCCTACGAGCAGTACTTC
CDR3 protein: CASSLAPSGTSGSYEQYF

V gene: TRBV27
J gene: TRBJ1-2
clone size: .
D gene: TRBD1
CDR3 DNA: TGTGCCAGCAGCCTAACCCCCCTGCAGGGGGCAGGTGGCTACACCTTC
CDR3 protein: CASSLTPLQGAGGYTF

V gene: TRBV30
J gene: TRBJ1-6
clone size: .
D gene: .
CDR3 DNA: TGTGCCTGGAATATAGGGGGAGATTCACCCCTCCACTTT
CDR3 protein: CAWNIGGDSPLHF

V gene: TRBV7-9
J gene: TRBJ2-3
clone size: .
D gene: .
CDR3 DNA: TGTGCCAGCAGCTTAGCCCACCAGTGGGCAGGGACAGATACGCAGTATTTT
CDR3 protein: CASSLAHQWAGTDTQYF

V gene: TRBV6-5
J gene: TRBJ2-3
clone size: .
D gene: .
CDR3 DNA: TGTGCCAGCAGTTACGGGAGAGGTGGTATCACAGATACGCAGTATTTT
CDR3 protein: CASSYGRGGITDTQYF

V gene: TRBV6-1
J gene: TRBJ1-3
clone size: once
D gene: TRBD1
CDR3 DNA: TGTGCCAGCAGTGTTTCGCAGGGGGCGGTTGCTGGAAACACCATATATTTT
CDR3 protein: CASSVSQGAVAGNTIYF

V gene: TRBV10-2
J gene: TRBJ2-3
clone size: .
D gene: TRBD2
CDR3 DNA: TGCGCCAGCAGTGGGGGCGGACGAGCGGGGGGCGTCACTAGCACAGATACGCAGTATTTT
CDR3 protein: CASSGGGRAGGVTSTDTQYF

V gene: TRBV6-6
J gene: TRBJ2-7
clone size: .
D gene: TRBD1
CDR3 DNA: TGTGCCAGCAGTTACTCGGCACAGGGGTCCTCCTACGAGCAGTACTTC
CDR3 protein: CASSYSAQGSSYEQYF